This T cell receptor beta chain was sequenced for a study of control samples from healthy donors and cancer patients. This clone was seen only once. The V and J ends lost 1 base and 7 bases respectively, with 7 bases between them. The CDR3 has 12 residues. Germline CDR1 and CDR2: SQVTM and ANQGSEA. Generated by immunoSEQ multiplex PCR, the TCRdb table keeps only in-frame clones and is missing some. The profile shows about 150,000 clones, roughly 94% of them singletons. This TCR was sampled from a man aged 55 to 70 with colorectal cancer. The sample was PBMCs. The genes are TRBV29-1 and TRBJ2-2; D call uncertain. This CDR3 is CSVEGVYGELFF. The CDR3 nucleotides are TGCAGCGTTGAAGGAGTGTACGGGGAGCTGTTTTTT.